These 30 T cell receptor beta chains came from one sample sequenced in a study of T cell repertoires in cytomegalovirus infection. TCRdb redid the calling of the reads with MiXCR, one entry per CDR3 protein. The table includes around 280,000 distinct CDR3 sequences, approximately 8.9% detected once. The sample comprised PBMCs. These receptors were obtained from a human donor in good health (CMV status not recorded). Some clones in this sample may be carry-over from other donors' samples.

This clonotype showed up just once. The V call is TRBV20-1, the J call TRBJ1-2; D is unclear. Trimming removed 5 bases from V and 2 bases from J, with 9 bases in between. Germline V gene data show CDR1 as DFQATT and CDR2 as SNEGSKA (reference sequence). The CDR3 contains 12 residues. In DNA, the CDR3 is TGCAGTGCTCTGATAGAGAACTATGGCTACACCTTC. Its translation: CSALIENYGYTF.

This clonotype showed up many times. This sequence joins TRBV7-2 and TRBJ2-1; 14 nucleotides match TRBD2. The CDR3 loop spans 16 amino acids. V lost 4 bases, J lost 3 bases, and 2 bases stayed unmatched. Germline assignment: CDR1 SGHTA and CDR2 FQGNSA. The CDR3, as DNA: TGTGCCAGCAGCTCGGGACTAGCGGGGGTCTACAATGAGCAGTTCTTC. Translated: CASSSGLAGVYNEQFF.

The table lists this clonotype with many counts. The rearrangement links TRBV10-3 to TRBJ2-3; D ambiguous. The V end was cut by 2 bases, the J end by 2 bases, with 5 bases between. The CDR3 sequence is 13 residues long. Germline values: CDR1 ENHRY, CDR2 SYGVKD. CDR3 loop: CAISEGNTDTQYF. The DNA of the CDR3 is TGTGCCATCAGTGAGGGGAACACAGATACGCAGTATTTT.

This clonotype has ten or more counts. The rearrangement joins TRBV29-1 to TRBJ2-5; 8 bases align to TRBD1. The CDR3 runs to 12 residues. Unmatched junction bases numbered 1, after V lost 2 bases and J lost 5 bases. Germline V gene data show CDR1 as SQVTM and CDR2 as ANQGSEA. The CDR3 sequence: CSVEQGAETQYF. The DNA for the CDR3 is TGCAGCGTTGAACAGGGGGCCGAGACCCAGTACTTC. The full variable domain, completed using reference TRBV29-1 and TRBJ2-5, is SAVISQKPSRDICQRGTSLTIQCQVDSQVTMMFWYRQQPGQSLTLIATANQGSEATYESGFVIDKFPISRPNLTFSTLTVSNMSPEDSSIYLCSVEQGAETQYFGPGTRLLVL.

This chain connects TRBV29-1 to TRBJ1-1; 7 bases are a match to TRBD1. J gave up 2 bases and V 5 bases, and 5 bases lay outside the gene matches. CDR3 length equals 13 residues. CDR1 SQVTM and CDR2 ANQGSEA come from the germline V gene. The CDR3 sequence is CSVTGQYNTEAFF. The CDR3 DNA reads TGCAGCGTTACGGGACAGTATAACACTGAAGCTTTCTTT.

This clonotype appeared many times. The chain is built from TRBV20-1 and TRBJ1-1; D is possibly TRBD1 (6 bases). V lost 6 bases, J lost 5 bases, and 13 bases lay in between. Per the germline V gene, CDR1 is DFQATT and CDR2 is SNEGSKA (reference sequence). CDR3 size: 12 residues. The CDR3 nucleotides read TGCAGTGCAGGCAGGGGAGGAACTGAAGCTTTCTTT. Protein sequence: CSAGRGGTEAFF.

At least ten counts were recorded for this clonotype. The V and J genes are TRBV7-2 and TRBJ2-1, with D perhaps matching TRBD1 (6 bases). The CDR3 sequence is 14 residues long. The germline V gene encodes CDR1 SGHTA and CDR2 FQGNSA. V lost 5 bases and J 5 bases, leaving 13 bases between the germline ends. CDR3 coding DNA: TGTGCCAGCAGCCCCCGTAGGGGGAACAATGAGCAGTTCTTC. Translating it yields CASSPRRGNNEQFF.

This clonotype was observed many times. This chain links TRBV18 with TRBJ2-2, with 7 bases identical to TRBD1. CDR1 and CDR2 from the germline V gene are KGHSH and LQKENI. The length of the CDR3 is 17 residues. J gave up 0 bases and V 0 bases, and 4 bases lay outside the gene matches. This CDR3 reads CASSPPQGVANTGELFF. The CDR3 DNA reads TGTGCCAGCTCACCACCCCAGGGGGTCGCGAACACCGGGGAGCTGTTTTTT.

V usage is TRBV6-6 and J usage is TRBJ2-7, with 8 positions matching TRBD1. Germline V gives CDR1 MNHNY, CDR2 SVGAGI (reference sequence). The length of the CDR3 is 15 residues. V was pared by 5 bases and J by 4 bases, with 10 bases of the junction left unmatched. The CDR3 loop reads CASSPDRGAGYEQYV. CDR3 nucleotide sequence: TGTGCCAGCAGTCCAGACAGGGGCGCCGGGTACGAGCAGTACGTC.

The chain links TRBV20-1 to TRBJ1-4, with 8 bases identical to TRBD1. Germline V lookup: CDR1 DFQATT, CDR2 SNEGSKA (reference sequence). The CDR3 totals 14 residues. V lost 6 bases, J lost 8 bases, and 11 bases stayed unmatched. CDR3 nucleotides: TGCAGTGCCCCTCGGACAGGGTCAGAAGAAAAACTGTTTTTT. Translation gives CSAPRTGSEEKLFF.

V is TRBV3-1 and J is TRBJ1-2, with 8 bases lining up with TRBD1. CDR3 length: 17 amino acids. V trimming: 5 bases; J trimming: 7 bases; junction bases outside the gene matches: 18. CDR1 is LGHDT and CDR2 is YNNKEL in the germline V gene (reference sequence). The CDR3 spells CASSAIFRGQASFGYTF. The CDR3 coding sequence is TGTGCCAGCAGCGCGATTTTTCGGGGACAGGCTTCTTTTGGCTACACCTTC. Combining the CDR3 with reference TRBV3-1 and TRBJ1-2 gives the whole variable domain DTAVSQTPKYLVTQMGNDKSIKCEQNLGHDTMYWYKQDSKKFLKIMFSYNNKELIINETVPNRFSPKSPDKAHLNLHINSLELGDSAVYFCASSAIFRGQASFGYTFGSGTRLTVV.

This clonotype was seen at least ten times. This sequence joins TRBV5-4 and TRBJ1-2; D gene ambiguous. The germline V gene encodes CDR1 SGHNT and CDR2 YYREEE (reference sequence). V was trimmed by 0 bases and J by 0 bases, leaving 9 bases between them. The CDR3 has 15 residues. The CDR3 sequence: CASSLAWSANYGYTF. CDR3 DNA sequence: TGTGCCAGCAGCTTGGCGTGGTCGGCTAACTATGGCTACACCTTC.

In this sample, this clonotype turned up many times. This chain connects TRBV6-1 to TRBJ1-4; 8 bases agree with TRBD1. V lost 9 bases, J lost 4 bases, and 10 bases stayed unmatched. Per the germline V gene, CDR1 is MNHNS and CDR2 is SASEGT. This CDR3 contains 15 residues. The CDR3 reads CASWDRSPRNEKLFF. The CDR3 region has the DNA TGTGCCAGTTGGGACAGGTCCCCTCGTAATGAAAAACTGTTTTTT.

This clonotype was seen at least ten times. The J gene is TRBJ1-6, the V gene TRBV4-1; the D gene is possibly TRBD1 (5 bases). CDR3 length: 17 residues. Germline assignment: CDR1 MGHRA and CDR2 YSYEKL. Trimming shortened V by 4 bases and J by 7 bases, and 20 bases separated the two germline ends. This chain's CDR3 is CASSPFGGTERNSPLHF. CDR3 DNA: TGCGCCAGCAGCCCCTTTGGGGGGACCGAGAGAAATTCACCCCTCCACTTT.

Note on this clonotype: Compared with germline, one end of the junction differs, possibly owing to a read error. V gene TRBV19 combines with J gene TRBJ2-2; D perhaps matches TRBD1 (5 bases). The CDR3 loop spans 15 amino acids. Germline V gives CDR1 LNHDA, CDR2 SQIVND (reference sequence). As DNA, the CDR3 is TGTGCCAGTAGTTTTCCGGACAAAAACACCGAGGAGCTGTTTTTT. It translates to CASSFPDKNTEELFF.

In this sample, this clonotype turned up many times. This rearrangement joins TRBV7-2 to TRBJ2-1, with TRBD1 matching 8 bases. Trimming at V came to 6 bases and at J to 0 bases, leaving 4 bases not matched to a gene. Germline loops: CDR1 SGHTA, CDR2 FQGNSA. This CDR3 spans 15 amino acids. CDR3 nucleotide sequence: TGTGCCAGCAGACGGACAGGGCACTCCTACAATGAGCAGTTCTTC. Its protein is CASRRTGHSYNEQFF.

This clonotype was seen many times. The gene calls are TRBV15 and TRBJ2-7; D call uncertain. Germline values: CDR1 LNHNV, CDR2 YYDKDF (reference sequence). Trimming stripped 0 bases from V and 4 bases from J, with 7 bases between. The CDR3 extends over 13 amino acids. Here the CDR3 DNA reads TGTGCCACCAGCAGAGACCTTCCGTACGAGCAGTACTTC. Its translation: CATSRDLPYEQYF.

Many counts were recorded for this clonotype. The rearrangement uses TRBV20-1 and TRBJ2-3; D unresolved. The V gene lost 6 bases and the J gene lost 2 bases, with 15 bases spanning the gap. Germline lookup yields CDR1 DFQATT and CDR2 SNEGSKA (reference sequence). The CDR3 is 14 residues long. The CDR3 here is CSAPRPGFTDTQYF. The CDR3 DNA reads TGCAGTGCACCTAGGCCAGGATTCACAGATACGCAGTATTTT.

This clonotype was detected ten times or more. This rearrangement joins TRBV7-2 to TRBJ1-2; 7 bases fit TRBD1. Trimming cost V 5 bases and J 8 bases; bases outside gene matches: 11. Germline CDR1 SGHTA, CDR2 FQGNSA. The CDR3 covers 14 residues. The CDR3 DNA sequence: TGTGCCAGCAGCCGAGGACAGGACACAGAGGGCTACACCTTC. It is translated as CASSRGQDTEGYTF. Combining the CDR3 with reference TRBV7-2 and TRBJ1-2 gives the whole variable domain GAGVSQSPSNKVTEKGKDVELRCDPISGHTALYWYRQSLGQGLEFLIYFQGNSAPDKSGLPSDRFSAERTGGSVSTLTIQRTQQEDSAVYLCASSRGQDTEGYTFGSGTRLTVV.

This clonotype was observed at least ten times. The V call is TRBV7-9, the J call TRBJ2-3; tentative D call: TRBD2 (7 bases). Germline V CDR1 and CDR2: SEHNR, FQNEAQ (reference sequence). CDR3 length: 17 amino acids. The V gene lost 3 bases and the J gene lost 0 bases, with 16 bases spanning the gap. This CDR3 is CASSFLRGGASTDTQYF. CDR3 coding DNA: TGTGCCAGCAGCTTCCTTCGAGGGGGGGCGAGCACAGATACGCAGTATTTT.

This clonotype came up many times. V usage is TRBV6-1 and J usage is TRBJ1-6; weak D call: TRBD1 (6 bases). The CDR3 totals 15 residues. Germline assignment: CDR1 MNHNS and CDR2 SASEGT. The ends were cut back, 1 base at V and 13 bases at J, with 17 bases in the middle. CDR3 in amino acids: CASSEGGHGSLPLHF. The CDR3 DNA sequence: TGTGCCAGCAGTGAAGGGGGACATGGGAGCTTGCCCCTCCACTTT.

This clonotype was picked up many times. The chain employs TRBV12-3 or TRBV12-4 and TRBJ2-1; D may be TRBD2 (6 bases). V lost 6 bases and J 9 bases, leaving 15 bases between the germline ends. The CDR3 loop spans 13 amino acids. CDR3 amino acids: CASSSRLGGEQFF. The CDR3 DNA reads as TGTGCCAGCAGCTCCCGACTAGGCGGTGAGCAGTTCTTC.

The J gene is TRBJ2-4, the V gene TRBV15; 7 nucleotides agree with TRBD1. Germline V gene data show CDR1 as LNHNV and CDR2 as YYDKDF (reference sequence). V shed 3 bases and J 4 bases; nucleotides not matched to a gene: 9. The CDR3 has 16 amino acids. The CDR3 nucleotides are TGTGCCACCAGCAGCCCCGGGACAGCCGAAAAAAACATTCAGTACTTC. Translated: CATSSPGTAEKNIQYF.

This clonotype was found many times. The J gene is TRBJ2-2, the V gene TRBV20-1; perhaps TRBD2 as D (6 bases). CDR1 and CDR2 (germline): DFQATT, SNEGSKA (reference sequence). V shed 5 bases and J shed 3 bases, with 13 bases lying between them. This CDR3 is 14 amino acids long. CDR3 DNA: TGCAGTGCTCCCTGGGACTTGCACACCGGGGAGCTGTTTTTT. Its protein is CSAPWDLHTGELFF.

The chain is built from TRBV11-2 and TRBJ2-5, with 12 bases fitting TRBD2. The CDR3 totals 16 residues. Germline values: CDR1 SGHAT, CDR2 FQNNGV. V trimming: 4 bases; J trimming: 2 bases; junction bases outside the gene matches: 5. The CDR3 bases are TGTGCCAGCAGCTCTTCGACTAGCGGGAGACAAGAGACCCAGTACTTC. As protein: CASSSSTSGRQETQYF. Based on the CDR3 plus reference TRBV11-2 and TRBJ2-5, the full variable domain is EAGVAQSPRYKIIEKRQSVAFWCNPISGHATLYWYQQILGQGPKLLIQFQNNGVVDDSQLPKDRFSAERLKGVDSTLKIQPAKLEDSAVYLCASSSSTSGRQETQYFGPGTRLLVL.

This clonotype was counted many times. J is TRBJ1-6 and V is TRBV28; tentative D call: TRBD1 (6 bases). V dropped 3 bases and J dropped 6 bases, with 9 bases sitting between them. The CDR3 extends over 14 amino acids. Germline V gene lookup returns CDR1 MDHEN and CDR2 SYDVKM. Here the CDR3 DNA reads TGTGCCAGCAGTTTCAGGGGTATTAATTCACCCCTCCACTTT. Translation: CASSFRGINSPLHF.

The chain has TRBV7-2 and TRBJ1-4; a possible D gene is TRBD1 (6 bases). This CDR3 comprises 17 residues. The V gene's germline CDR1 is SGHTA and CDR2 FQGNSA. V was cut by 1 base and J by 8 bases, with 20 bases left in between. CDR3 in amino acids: CASSLGGLGALGEKLFF. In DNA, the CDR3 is TGTGCCAGCAGCTTAGGGGGGCTGGGGGCCCTGGGGGAAAAACTGTTTTTT.

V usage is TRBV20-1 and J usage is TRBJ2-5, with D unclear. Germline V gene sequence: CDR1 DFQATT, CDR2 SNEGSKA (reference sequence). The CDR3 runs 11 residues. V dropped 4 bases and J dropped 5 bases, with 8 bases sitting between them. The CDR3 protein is CSAISVETQYF. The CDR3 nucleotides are TGCAGTGCTATTTCAGTGGAGACCCAGTACTTC.

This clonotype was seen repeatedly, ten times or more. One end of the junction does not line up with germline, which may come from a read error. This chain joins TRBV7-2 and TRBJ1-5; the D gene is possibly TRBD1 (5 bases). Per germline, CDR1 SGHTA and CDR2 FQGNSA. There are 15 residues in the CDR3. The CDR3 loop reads CASSLRGPSYQPQHF. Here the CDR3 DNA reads TGTGCCAGCAGCTTAAGGGGTCCTAGCTATCAGCCCCAGCATTTT.

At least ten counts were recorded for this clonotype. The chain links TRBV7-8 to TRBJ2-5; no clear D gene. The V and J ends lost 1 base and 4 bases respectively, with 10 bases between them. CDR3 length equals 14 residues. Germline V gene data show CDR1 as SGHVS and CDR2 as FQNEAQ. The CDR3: CASSLGTKGETQYF. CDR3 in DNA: TGTGCCAGCAGCTTAGGAACTAAAGGAGAGACCCAGTACTTC.